This T cell receptor beta chain is from a study of blood T cells in healthy people across ages. Overall study results and limits: PBMCs that were unsorted prevented a conclusive naive versus antigen-experienced comparison.

The table lists this clonotype with a few counts. Antigen unknown. The authors ran a second PCR of roughly 6 to 12 cycles using a sample-barcoded 5' primer and a J-beta primer mix. A tag from a template-switch adaptor with 12 random nucleotides marked each cDNA molecule. At least 2.5 million CDR3-containing paired-end reads were obtained per sample. MiXCR, run by TCRdb on the 5' RACE reads, gives a single entry per CDR3 protein. The repertoire consists of about 1.8 million distinct CDR3 sequences, with about 49% occurring once and the leading ten covering around 2.1%. The sample comprised blood. The sequence derives from a woman in her thirties or forties in good health.

CDR3 DNA sequence: TGTGCCAGCAGACCCTTGACGAGCACTGAAGCTTTCTTT. Its translation: CASRPLTSTEAFF. The chain has TRBV12-3 or TRBV12-4 and TRBJ1-1; D ambiguous. The V end was cut by 6 bases, the J end by 4 bases, with 12 bases between. The CDR3 consists of 13 residues.